Below, 16 T cell receptor beta chains from the same sample are listed, as sequenced in a study of CXCR3-negative and CXCR3-positive naive CD8 T cells. Findings and limits, study-wide: Higher TRB CDR3 hydrophobicity marked CXCR3-positive naive cells relative to CXCR3-negative naive cells.

Libraries were UMI-labeled 5' RACE TRB cDNA. TCRdb reanalyzed the 5' RACE reads and collapses them to one entry per CDR3 protein, without DNA. This sample contains over 100,000 distinct CDR3 sequences. These receptors have no identified antigens. The sample was naive CXCR3+ CD8+ T cells from blood. As to subset: CD45RO-CCR7+CD27+CD95- naive CD8+ T cells expressing CXCR3 (TNR3+). Source of these receptors: a human donor in good health. Some clones in this sample may be carry-over from other donors' samples.

The CDR3 loop reads CASSLNSLAGANWYF. The V gene is TRBV7-9, the J gene TRBJ2-5; with no DNA, the TCRdb D assignment of TRBD2 cannot be verified. CDR1 and CDR2 (germline): SEHNR, FQNEAQ (reference sequence). CDR3 length equals 15 residues.

The chain employs TRBV7-2 and TRBJ2-7; with no DNA, the TCRdb D assignment of TRBD2 cannot be verified. The CDR3 spans 18 residues. Germline loops: CDR1 SGHTA, CDR2 FQGNSA. CDR3 in amino acids: CASSLVQVAGGRSYEQYF.

The chain has TRBV27 and TRBJ1-6. From germline, CDR1 is MNHEY and CDR2 SMNVEV (reference sequence). The CDR3 is 13 amino acids. This CDR3 is CASSKLSTSAHHF.

The chain combines TRBV6-2 or TRBV6-3 with TRBJ2-1; there is no DNA to check the TCRdb D call of TRBD2. Germline V gene data show CDR1 as MNHEY and CDR2 as SVGEGT. CDR3 size: 15 residues. This CDR3 is CASSYSGGSGGEQFF.

The V and J genes are TRBV3-1 and TRBJ1-4; TCRdb returns TRBD1, unconfirmable since there is no DNA. Germline V CDR1 and CDR2: LGHDT, YNNKEL (reference sequence). This CDR3 comprises 14 residues. CDR3 amino acids: CASSPRDSQGKLFF. The complete variable domain, with remaining parts taken from reference TRBV3-1 and TRBJ1-4, reads DTAVSQTPKYLVTQMGNDKSIKCEQNLGHDTMYWYKQDSKKFLKIMFSYNNKELIINETVPNRFSPKSPDKAHLNLHINSLELGDSAVYFCASSPRDSQGKLFFGSGTQLSVL.

CDR3 protein: CASSREAGSEAFF. V usage is TRBV10-1 and J usage is TRBJ1-1; TCRdb names TRBD1, which stays unverified in the absence of DNA. CDR1 and CDR2 (germline): WNHNN, SYGVQD (reference sequence). CDR3 length equals 13 residues.

The chain employs TRBV6-5 and TRBJ1-1; TCRdb lists TRBD1, though no DNA is available to test this call. Germline lookup yields CDR1 MNHEY and CDR2 SVGAGI. CDR3 size: 13 residues. The CDR3 reads CASSSIPGDEAFF.

The chain joins TRBV20-1 to TRBJ2-5; no DNA is available, so the TRBD2 call from TCRdb remains unchecked. The germline V gene encodes CDR1 DFQATT and CDR2 SNEGSKA (reference sequence). This CDR3 comprises 16 residues. CDR3 sequence: CSARVGSGRAGETQYF.

The J gene is TRBJ1-5, the V gene TRBV10-3; the D call of TRBD1 rests on TCRdb alone, since no DNA is present to check it. The germline V gene encodes CDR1 ENHRY and CDR2 SYGVKD. CDR3 length equals 17 residues. This chain's CDR3 is CAISAQGLPAANQPQHF.

The J gene is TRBJ1-6, the V gene TRBV19; TCRdb reports TRBD1, a call that lacks DNA to check it against. The germline CDR1 and CDR2 sequences are LNHDA and SQIVND (reference sequence). The CDR3 totals 15 residues. The CDR3: CASSPPGQTNSPLHF.

The rearrangement uses TRBV5-6 and TRBJ1-1. CDR1 and CDR2 from the germline V gene are SGHDT and YYEEEE. The CDR3 has 13 residues. CDR3 protein: CASSLFVNTEAFF.

This rearrangement joins TRBV5-1 to TRBJ2-7. This CDR3 comprises 14 residues. Per germline, CDR1 SGHRS and CDR2 YFSETQ. CDR3 sequence: CASSLGDVGNEQYF.

This chain's CDR3 is CSAAGQGGETNTGELFF. The gene calls are TRBV29-1 and TRBJ2-2; TCRdb lists TRBD1, though no DNA is available to test this call. Germline values: CDR1 SQVTM, CDR2 ANQGSEA. CDR3 length: 17 amino acids.

The chain recombines TRBV7-9 with TRBJ1-2. Looked up from germline, CDR1 is SEHNR and CDR2 is FQNEAQ (reference sequence). The CDR3 has 13 amino acids. The CDR3 protein is CASSSQGSYGYTF. Supplemented by reference TRBV7-9 and TRBJ1-2, the full variable domain reads DTGVSQNPRHKITKRGQNVTFRCDPISEHNRLYWYRQTLGQGPEFLTYFQNEAQLEKSRLLSDRFSAERPKGSFSTLEIQRTEQGDSAMYLCASSSQGSYGYTFGSGTRLTVV.

The chain combines TRBV23-1 with TRBJ1-5. TRBV23-1 carries the ORF label, with uncertain function. The CDR3 loop spans 12 amino acids. This CDR3 is CASRHKYQPQHF.

This chain links TRBV29-1 with TRBJ2-2; lacking DNA, the TRBD1 call made by TCRdb goes unchecked. Germline lookup yields CDR1 SQVTM and CDR2 ANQGSEA. The CDR3 consists of 14 residues. Here the CDR3 reads CSVAGGRNTGELFF.